The 28 T cell receptor beta chains presented below share a single source sample, sequenced in a study of T cell responses to AZD1222 COVID-19 vaccine (dated by TCRdb to the early 2020s). Sample time point, as interpreted from the label and publication: about 28 days (+/-7) after the second vaccine dose. The library was obtained by the immunoSEQ multiplex PCR assay. This is the immuneACCESS table as TCRdb keeps it, with only in-frame sequences that have V and J called. A part of the clones is gone; compared with another copy, unresolved V genes explain less than half, and the rest is unexplained. This sample holds approximately 150,000 clones; around nine tenths were observed only once. The leading ten clones occupy 4% to 5.5% of the sample. The source material was peripheral blood, sampled 28 days after the second AZD1222 dose. The receptors originated from an adult who received the AZD1222 COVID-19 vaccine.

This clone came up once. The chain uses TRBV4-2 and TRBJ1-1; D gene uncertain. CDR1 is LGHNA and CDR2 is YNFKEQ in the germline V gene. This CDR3 is built from 15 residues. The V and J ends lost 4 bases and 5 bases respectively, with 17 bases between them. The CDR3, as DNA: TGTGCCAGCAGCCCCAGACTCCGGAGGTGGACTGAAGCTTTCTTT. It translates to CASSPRLRRWTEAFF.

The chain links TRBV19 to TRBJ2-5, with TRBD1 matching over 7 bases. Germline V lookup: CDR1 LNHDA, CDR2 SQIVND (reference sequence). This CDR3 has 14 residues. V gave up 4 bases and J gave up 6 bases; unmatched junction bases: 8. In nucleotides, the CDR3 is TGTGCCAGTAGTAACCGACAGGGTCGGAAGACCCAGTACTTC. It translates to CASSNRQGRKTQYF.

The chain recombines TRBV3-1 (or the pseudogene TRBV3-2) with TRBJ1-1; 10 bases map to TRBD1. CDR1 and CDR2 from the germline V gene are LGHDT and YNNKEL (reference sequence). The V and J ends lost 5 bases and 6 bases, in that order; junction bases with no gene match: 6. This CDR3 region has 14 residues. The CDR3, as DNA: TGTGCCAGCAGCTCGGGACAGGGGCTCCCTGAAGCTTTCTTT. Protein: CASSSGQGLPEAFF.

This chain uses TRBV7-2 with TRBJ1-5, with 10 bases identical to TRBD1. CDR1 and CDR2 from the germline V gene are SGHTA and FQGNSA. V shed 5 bases and J 9 bases; nucleotides not matched to a gene: 7. This CDR3 is 14 amino acids long. The DNA of the CDR3 is TGTGCCAGCAGCCAACGGGACAGGGGTGGGCCCCAGCATTTT. This codes for CASSQRDRGGPQHF.

This CDR3 is CASSVGDTEAFF. The CDR3 DNA reads as TGTGCCAGCTCCGTGGGTGACACTGAAGCTTTCTTT. The chain couples TRBV6-6 to TRBJ1-1; D not certain. The ends were cut back, 8 bases at V and 3 bases at J, with 10 bases in the middle. CDR1 is MNHNY, CDR2 SVGAGI, per germline (reference sequence). CDR3 length: 12 residues.

In this sample, this clone turned up once. V gene TRBV7-9 combines with J gene TRBJ1-2; D remains ambiguous. Germline V lookup: CDR1 SEHNR, CDR2 FQNEAQ (reference sequence). There are 13 residues in the CDR3. V was trimmed by 4 bases and J by 2 bases, leaving 8 bases between them. The CDR3 region has the DNA TGTGCCAGCAGCTGGGATCTAAACTATGGCTACACCTTC. Encoded protein: CASSWDLNYGYTF.

This clone was seen a handful of times. The rearrangement uses TRBV14 and TRBJ1-2; no clear D gene. This CDR3 has 12 amino acids. Per the germline V gene, CDR1 is SGHDN and CDR2 is FVKESK. V lost 1 base to trimming and J lost 3 bases, with 3 bases between them. This CDR3 reads CASSQGYYGYTF. The CDR3 DNA follows: TGTGCCAGCAGCCAAGGGTACTATGGCTACACCTTC. Full variable domain (rest looked up from reference TRBV14 and TRBJ1-2): EAGVTQFPSHSVIEKGQTVTLRCDPISGHDNLYWYRRVMGKEIKFLLHFVKESKQDESGMPNNRFLAERTGGTYSTLKVQPAELEDSGVYFCASSQGYYGYTFGSGTRLTVV.

The chain couples TRBV3-1 (or the pseudogene TRBV3-2) to TRBJ1-2; TRBD1 agrees at 7 bases. The trim removed 1 base at V and 7 bases at J, leaving 9 bases unmatched. The germline gives CDR1 LGHDT, CDR2 YNNKEL (reference sequence). The CDR3 runs to 15 residues. CDR3 sequence: CASSQAPDRVLGYTF. CDR3 bases: TGTGCCAGCAGCCAAGCTCCAGACAGGGTACTTGGCTACACCTTC.

The rearrangement uses TRBV19 and TRBJ2-1; 7 nucleotides line up with TRBD2. CDR1 is LNHDA, CDR2 SQIVND, per germline (reference sequence). The CDR3 is made up of 14 amino acids. Losses at the gene ends were 4 bases for V and 5 bases for J; bases not matched to a gene: 5. The CDR3 DNA follows: TGTGCCAGTAGTACTGAGCGGGGAAACAATGAGCAGTTCTTC. This translates into CASSTERGNNEQFF.

V is TRBV6-4 and J is TRBJ1-2; D might be TRBD1 (5 bases). V lost 7 bases to trimming and J lost 8 bases, with 14 bases between them. This CDR3 spans 12 amino acids. From germline, CDR1 is MRHNA and CDR2 SNTAGT. The CDR3 protein is CASIGADGGYTF. The DNA for the CDR3 is TGTGCCAGCATTGGGGCAGATGGGGGCTACACCTTC.

This clone was observed a handful of times. The V gene is TRBV5-4, the J gene TRBJ1-2; D possibly corresponds to TRBD1 (5 bases). Per germline, CDR1 SGHNT and CDR2 YYREEE (reference sequence). This CDR3 contains 15 residues. V lost 0 bases to trimming and J lost 5 bases, with 14 bases between them. The CDR3 DNA reads TGTGCCAGCAGCTTGGAGGCAGGGACCCATTATGGCTACACCTTC. Translating gives CASSLEAGTHYGYTF.

V is TRBV6-5 and J is TRBJ1-5, with 7 bases lining up with TRBD1. Losses at the gene ends were 5 bases for V and 0 bases for J; bases not matched to a gene: 4. Germline CDR1 reads MNHEY; CDR2 reads SVGAGI. This CDR3 comprises 15 residues. This CDR3 is CASSPRGYSNQPQHF. The CDR3 bases are TGTGCCAGCAGTCCCAGGGGGTATAGCAATCAGCCCCAGCATTTT.

CDR3 nucleotide sequence: TGTGCCAGCAGCTTGCTCGGACAATCCCTCAACTATGGCTACACCTTC. Encoded protein: CASSLLGQSLNYGYTF. The chain has TRBV5-4 and TRBJ1-2, with a weak D call TRBD1 (5 bases). V lost 1 base and J lost 2, with 15 bases in between. The CDR3 is 16 amino acids. Germline V CDR1 and CDR2: SGHNT, YYREEE (reference sequence).

The J gene is TRBJ1-1, the V gene TRBV10-3, with D perhaps matching TRBD1 (6 bases). This CDR3 region has 12 residues. Trimming took 6 bases from V and 7 from J, leaving 12 bases between them. Per the germline V gene, CDR1 is ENHRY and CDR2 is SYGVKD. The CDR3 DNA is TGTGCCATCAGGAGACAGGCAGATGAAGCTTTCTTT. Translating gives CAIRRQADEAFF.

This chain uses TRBV29-1 with TRBJ1-5, with a weak D call TRBD1 (5 bases). With 1 base removed from V and 4 bases from J, the gap between germline ends came to 8 bases. CDR1 and CDR2 from the germline V gene are SQVTM and ANQGSEA. This CDR3 is 13 amino acids long. CDR3 sequence: CSVEGGDNQPQHF. In DNA, the CDR3 is TGCAGCGTTGAAGGAGGGGATAATCAGCCCCAGCATTTT.

The gene calls are TRBV19 and TRBJ1-3; D possibly corresponds to TRBD1 (6 bases). CDR3 length equals 14 residues. Looked up from germline, CDR1 is LNHDA and CDR2 is SQIVND (reference sequence). V was cut by 8 bases and J by 0 bases, with 11 bases left in between. CDR3 coding DNA: TGTGCCAGTCGGGACATCAGCTCTGGAAACACCATATATTTT. Its protein is CASRDISSGNTIYF.

The CDR3, as DNA: TGTGCCAGCTCACCGGGGATCCGGGAGACCCAGTACTTC. Encoded protein: CASSPGIRETQYF. The chain joins TRBV18 to TRBJ2-5; D gene uncertain. CDR3 size: 13 residues. Per germline, CDR1 KGHSH and CDR2 LQKENI. Trimming removed 3 bases from V and 5 bases from J, with 10 bases in between.

The chain couples TRBV4-1 to TRBJ1-5, with D possibly being TRBD1 (6 bases). Trimming removed 0 bases from V and 5 bases from J, with 11 bases in between. Germline CDR1 reads MGHRA; CDR2 reads YSYEKL. The CDR3 sequence is 15 residues long. In DNA, the CDR3 is TGCGCCAGCAGCCAAGATGGAGGGGGGGATCAGCCCCAGCATTTT. It is translated as CASSQDGGGDQPQHF.

The chain combines TRBV19 with TRBJ1-2; D is uncertain. This CDR3 is 16 amino acids long. The V and J ends lost 3 bases and 4 bases respectively, with 18 bases between them. Germline V gene data show CDR1 as LNHDA and CDR2 as SQIVND (reference sequence). The CDR3 DNA sequence: TGTGCCAGTAGTATGAGGCTTATCGGCGCGTTCTATGGCTACACCTTC. Amino acid sequence: CASSMRLIGAFYGYTF. Supplemented by reference TRBV19 and TRBJ1-2, the full variable domain reads DGGITQSPKYLFRKEGQNVTLSCEQNLNHDAMYWYRQDPGQGLRLIYYSQIVNDFQKGDIAEGYSVSREKKESFPLTVTSAQKNPTAFYLCASSMRLIGAFYGYTFGSGTRLTVV.

The CDR3 DNA sequence: TGCGCCAGCAGCCGTGGACAGCAAGAGACCCAGTACTTC. This encodes CASSRGQQETQYF. The V gene is TRBV4-1, the J gene TRBJ2-5; D possibly corresponds to TRBD1 (6 bases). Looked up from germline, CDR1 is MGHRA and CDR2 is YSYEKL. V gave up 4 bases and J gave up 2 bases, with 8 bases separating them. The CDR3 totals 13 residues.

The chain uses TRBV19 and TRBJ2-6, with D maybe TRBD1 (6 bases). The CDR3 covers 17 residues. V was cut by 6 bases and J by 4 bases, with 19 bases left in between. Looked up from germline, CDR1 is LNHDA and CDR2 is SQIVND (reference sequence). CDR3 coding DNA: TGTGCCAGTAGAGGCCCCAGGGGCTCGCGGGGGGCCAACGTCCTGACTTTC. Its translation is CASRGPRGSRGANVLTF.

V is TRBV7-2 and J is TRBJ2-2; 11 positions match TRBD1. CDR1 and CDR2 from the germline V gene are SGHTA and FQGNSA. The CDR3 is 15 residues long. Trimming took 11 bases from V and 5 from J; bases not matched to a gene: 10. Here the CDR3 reads CADEDRGLGTGELFF. The CDR3 bases are TGTGCCGACGAGGACAGGGGGCTCGGAACCGGGGAGCTGTTTTTT. The variable domain in full, with the rest retrieved from reference TRBV7-2 and TRBJ2-2, is GAGVSQSPSNKVTEKGKDVELRCDPISGHTALYWYRQSLGQGLEFLIYFQGNSAPDKSGLPSDRFSAERTGGSVSTLTIQRTQQEDSAVYLCADEDRGLGTGELFFGEGSRLTVL.

The chain recombines TRBV4-2 with TRBJ1-1, with a weak D call TRBD1 (5 bases). Looked up from germline, CDR1 is LGHNA and CDR2 is YNFKEQ. V lost 3 bases and J lost 4, with 21 bases in between. CDR3 length: 17 residues. The CDR3 coding sequence is TGTGCCAGCAGCCATACCGAGACAGAGCCCGGCGCCACTGAAGCTTTCTTT. Encoded protein: CASSHTETEPGATEAFF.

The J gene is TRBJ2-6, the V gene TRBV4-2; D unclear. The V end lost 3 bases, the J end lost 2 bases, and 20 bases lay between the germline ends. CDR3 length: 19 residues. Germline V CDR1 and CDR2: LGHNA, YNFKEQ. CDR3 DNA sequence: TGTGCCAGCAGCCAGCCCCGTGAGGCTCTCGTTACTGGGGCCAACGTCCTGACTTTC. Protein sequence: CASSQPREALVTGANVLTF.

The chain links TRBV7-9 to TRBJ1-6, with D uncertain. This CDR3 contains 9 residues. Germline CDR1 is SEHNR and CDR2 is FQNEAQ (reference sequence). The germline V and J ends were trimmed by 10 bases and 9 bases, with 4 bases remaining between them. This CDR3 is CAKPSPLHF. Here the CDR3 DNA reads TGTGCCAAACCTTCACCCCTCCACTTT.

This CDR3 is CASSPQGFALAGNTIYF. The DNA for the CDR3 is TGTGCCAGCAGCCCACAAGGGTTCGCTTTGGCTGGAAACACCATATATTTT. This sequence joins TRBV7-9 and TRBJ1-3; the D is unclear. The CDR3 runs 17 residues. With 5 bases removed from V and 2 bases from J, the gap between germline ends came to 19 bases. CDR1 and CDR2 (germline): SEHNR, FQNEAQ (reference sequence). Based on the CDR3 plus reference TRBV7-9 and TRBJ1-3, the full variable domain is DTGVSQNPRHKITKRGQNVTFRCDPISEHNRLYWYRQTLGQGPEFLTYFQNEAQLEKSRLLSDRFSAERPKGSFSTLEIQRTEQGDSAMYLCASSPQGFALAGNTIYFGEGSWLTVV.

The V and J genes are TRBV7-9 and TRBJ2-5; D is uncertain. This CDR3 comprises 14 residues. Germline V CDR1 and CDR2: SEHNR, FQNEAQ (reference sequence). Trimming took 2 bases from V and 0 from J, leaving 7 bases between them. The CDR3 DNA is TGTGCCAGCAGCTTAATGGGGTACCAAGAGACCCAGTACTTC. Translated: CASSLMGYQETQYF.

The chain carries TRBV19 and TRBJ2-3, with D perhaps TRBD1 (7 bases). Germline lookup yields CDR1 LNHDA and CDR2 SQIVND (reference sequence). V was cut by 10 bases and J by 7 bases, with 12 bases left in between. The CDR3 sequence is 11 residues long. CDR3 in DNA: TGTGCCACAGGGGGGCGTAATACGCAGTATTTT. Protein: CATGGRNTQYF.